This TCR beta chain was profiled in a study of T cell changes during pregnancy in multiple sclerosis. Germline CDR1 MNHEY, CDR2 SMNVEV (reference sequence). The CDR3 sequence is 17 residues long. The J segment lost 4 bases and the V segment lost 5 bases, leaving 13 bases of the junction unmatched. Measured with immunoSEQ multiplex PCR; TCRdb has only the in-frame clones, and not every one. The profile shows around 74,000 clones, about nine tenths of them singletons. The chain uses TRBV27 and TRBJ1-2, with 10 positions matching TRBD1. The clonotype comes from a female donor with multiple sclerosis, enrolled in a pregnancy study. The sequenced sample was peripheral blood, obtained before pregnancy. The CDR3: CASSPRTGGTAFYGYTF. CDR3 in DNA: TGTGCCAGCAGTCCGCGGACAGGGGGAACAGCCTTCTATGGCTACACCTTC.